The entry below gives a single TCR beta chain sequence along with its context. The data belong to a study of blood T cell repertoires in COVID-19. Across the study: Material from acute and convalescent COVID-19 was sourced from the United States, Italy and Spain.

Here immunoSEQ multiplex PCR was the method, and the copy in TCRdb shows in-frame clones only, minus some. The sample includes about 200,000 clones, 85% of them seen just once. The V segment lost 4 bases and the J segment 0 bases; nucleotides outside the gene matches: 11. CDR3 length equals 19 residues. Germline-derived CDR1 and CDR2 are LNHNV and YYDKDF (reference sequence). The TCR was taken from a man between 60 and 75 years old with COVID-19, enrolled during active disease. Sequencing was performed on peripheral blood. The rearrangement uses TRBV15 and TRBJ2-4, with 11 nucleotides matching TRBD2. Here the CDR3 reads CATSKPGTSGNTAKNIQYF. The CDR3 DNA reads as TGTGCCACCAGCAAACCCGGGACTAGCGGCAATACAGCCAAAAACATTCAGTACTTC.